This T cell receptor (beta chain) was recorded in a study of CD8 T cells in ankylosing spondylitis. Via MiXCR, TCRdb re-called the 5' RACE reads, giving one row per CDR3 protein. The repertoire includes around 300,000 distinct CDR3 sequences, around 21% of them detected once, and roughly 3.6% sits in the top ten. Whole-study findings and limits: Past studies reported some motif variants in reactive arthritis synovial fluid and blood. Relatively rare in peripheral blood, disease-linked clones were also CD8+.

Trimming removed 4 bases at V and 3 bases at J, with 10 bases between. CDR3 length: 13 residues. The germline V gene has CDR1 SGHVS and CDR2 FQNEAQ. A remark on this clonotype: Its specificity is not known.

The rearrangement joins TRBV7-8 to TRBJ2-7, with D perhaps TRBD1 (5 bases). Sequenced input: blood, either unsorted or a sorted T cell fraction (not recorded which). The TCR was taken from a female donor with ankylosing spondylitis or in good health (not recorded which). CDR3 DNA: TGTGCCAGCAGCTCCGACAGATTCTACGAGCAGTACTTC. Translation gives CASSSDRFYEQYF.